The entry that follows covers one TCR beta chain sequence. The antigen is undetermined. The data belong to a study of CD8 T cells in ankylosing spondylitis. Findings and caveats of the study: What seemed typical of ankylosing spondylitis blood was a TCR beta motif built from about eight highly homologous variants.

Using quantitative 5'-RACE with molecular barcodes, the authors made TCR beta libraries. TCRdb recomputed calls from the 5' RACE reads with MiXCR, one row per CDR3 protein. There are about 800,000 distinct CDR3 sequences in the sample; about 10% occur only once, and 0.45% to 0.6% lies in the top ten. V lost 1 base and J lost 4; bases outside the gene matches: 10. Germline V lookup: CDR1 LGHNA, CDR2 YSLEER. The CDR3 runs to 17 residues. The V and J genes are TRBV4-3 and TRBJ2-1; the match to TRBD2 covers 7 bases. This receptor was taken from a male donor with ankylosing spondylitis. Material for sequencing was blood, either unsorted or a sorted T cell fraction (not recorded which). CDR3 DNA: TGCGCCAGCAGCCAAGGAGGACGCGGGGGAGGGTACAATGAGCAGTTCTTC. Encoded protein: CASSQGGRGGGYNEQFF.